Listed below are T cell receptor beta chains from one sample, sequenced in a study of Graves' ophthalmopathy and Graves' hyperthyroidism. TCRdb re-derived calls from the multiplex PCR reads in MiXCR, one entry per CDR3 protein. This sample has 350,000 or so distinct CDR3 sequences, with roughly 15% found just once. Material: peripheral blood. Receptor source: an adult man with Graves' ophthalmopathy. Both conserved end residues are trimmed from each CDR3. Expanded clones are given a class, and other clones once, few, many or no size at all.

v_gene,abundance,CDR3aa
TRBV6-1,many,ASTNRGEGTEAF
TRBV12-3/TRBV12-4,many,ASTLGDRVTEAF
TRBV18,many,ASSGLAEETQY
TRBV10-3,many,AISRDSGGTEAF
TRBV7-8,many,ASSVDRTTYEQY
TRBV12-3/TRBV12-4,few,ASRTTPSYEQY
TRBV7-3,.,ASSLKAGEGHEQY
TRBV6-1,many,ASRGLAGAQETQY
TRBV6-1,many,ASSPRQGTTGELF
TRBV4-2,many,ASSQDPESGANVLT
TRBV6-1,many,ASRGSGRGNTEAF
TRBV20-1,many,SAQTGSGQPQH
TRBV10-3,many,AINAAGEETQY
TRBV14,many,ASLRWPQH
TRBV12-3/TRBV12-4,few,ASSLYGQLFYGYT
TRBV20-1,many,SALLEQWAGPQH
TRBV11-2,many,ASSGGQNTGELF
TRBV5-1,few,ASSFDPRETQY
TRBV20-1,many,SANRHNSPLH
TRBV12-3/TRBV12-4,.,ASSLQTGLGQPQH
TRBV20-1,many,SASDSLNTEAF
TRBV11-2,many,ASSPLIVQGPLSGNTIY
TRBV28,many,ASSLSEDSRQY
TRBV6-5,.,ASSLAWDGRGQPQH
TRBV12-3/TRBV12-4,.,ASGRPTSGEQY
TRBV20-1,many,SGSGGETQY
TRBV6-2/TRBV6-3,many,ASSYARGNTEAF
TRBV20-1,many,SARFTGTGGNSNQPQH
TRBV28,many,ASSLQDYEQY
TRBV7-2,many,ASSIRDSKNIQY
TRBV2,.,ASNFQTLQETQY
TRBV10-3,many,AIRDELRGSGNTIY
TRBV7-2,.,ASSPRQGTDEQY
TRBV20-1,many,SARDRRKIGVQETQY
TRBV7-2,many,ASSRDRRGETQY
TRBV24-1,many,ATSDVGRSSRETQY
TRBV19,.,ASSPGLHGELF
TRBV6-6,many,ASSRREPSDSYSGNTIY
TRBV29-1,many,SVEESGYEQY
TRBV7-6,many,ASSLVLGTQY
TRBV9,many,ASSVDGVQETQY
TRBV18,many,ASSPSSNGYGYT
TRBV6-2/TRBV6-3,many,ASSYSRGGTGTGNTIY
TRBV9,.,ASSSLEGSYSGNTIY
TRBV28,.,ASSLFGAGGGQPQH
TRBV20-1,many,SALRDRGYEQY
TRBV20-1,many,SAGDRAGYGYT
TRBV2,.,ASQTSGSSYEQY
TRBV11-2,.,AISLYRGLRTGELF
TRBV12-3/TRBV12-4,many,ASSFGGGNTGELF
TRBV20-1,many,SGSAGGPVYEQY
TRBV6-1,many,ASNPSRGTKETQY
TRBV6-5,many,ASRNTGELF
TRBV6-5,many,ASMRGTGFYGQY
TRBV10-3,many,ASKTGNQPQH